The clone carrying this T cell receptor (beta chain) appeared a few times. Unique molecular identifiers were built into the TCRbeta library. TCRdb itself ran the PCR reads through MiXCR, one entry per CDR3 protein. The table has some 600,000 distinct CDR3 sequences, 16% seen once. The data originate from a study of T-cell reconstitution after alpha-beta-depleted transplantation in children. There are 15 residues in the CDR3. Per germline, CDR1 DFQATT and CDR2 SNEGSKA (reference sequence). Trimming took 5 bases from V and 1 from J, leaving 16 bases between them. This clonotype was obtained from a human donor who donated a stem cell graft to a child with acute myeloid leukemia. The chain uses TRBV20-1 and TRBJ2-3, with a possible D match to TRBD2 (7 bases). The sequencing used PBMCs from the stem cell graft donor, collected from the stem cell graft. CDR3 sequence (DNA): TGCAGTGCTTGGCGAGGGGGGGCCGGCACAGATACGCAGTATTTT. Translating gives CSAWRGGAGTDTQYF.